These 5 T cell receptor beta chains were all obtained from the same sample, sequenced in a study of Ad26.COV2.S vaccination and SARS-CoV-2 variants. The assay was immunoSEQ multiplex PCR, and TCRdb's table has in-frame clones only and misses some. The sample has 400,000 to 500,000 clones, more than 75% seen once; the top ten hold less than 4%. Treatment: roughly 18 received Ad26.COV2.S at low or high dose, single or two shots; about 5 received placebo; per-sample allocation not given. At day 63 after the first vaccine or placebo injection, samples were drawn. The sample consisted of peripheral blood, taken in a trial of Ad26.COV2.S vaccine versus placebo. These receptors all come from a person between 18 and 59 years old who received the Ad26.COV2.S COVID-19 vaccine or a placebo.

The rearrangement links TRBV30 to TRBJ1-3, with TRBD1 identical over 8 bases. The CDR3 is 16 residues long. The V segment lost 7 bases and the J segment 0 bases; nucleotides outside the gene matches: 11. From germline, CDR1 is GTSNPN and CDR2 SVGIG (reference sequence). As DNA, the CDR3 is TGTGCCTCCGGGACAGGCTTTGCGTTCTCTGGAAACACCATATATTTT. Its translation is CASGTGFAFSGNTIYF. Full variable domain (missing parts from reference TRBV30 and TRBJ1-3): SQTIHQWPATLVQPVGSPLSLECTVEGTSNPNLYWYRQAAGRGLQLLFYSVGIGQISSEVPQNLSASRPQDRQFILSSKKLLLSDSGFYLCASGTGFAFSGNTIYFGEGSWLTVV.

This rearrangement joins TRBV25-1 to TRBJ1-2; weak D call: TRBD1 (5 bases). Germline CDR1 and CDR2: MGHDK and SYGVNS. With 7 bases removed from V and 1 base from J, the gap between germline ends came to 13 bases. The CDR3 is made up of 14 amino acids. CDR3 in amino acids: CASNTWGDNYGYTF. The CDR3 DNA reads as TGTGCCAGCAACACATGGGGGGATAACTATGGCTACACCTTC.

The chain combines TRBV18 with TRBJ2-1; TRBD1 matches at 8 bases. The V gene's germline CDR1 is KGHSH and CDR2 LQKENI. CDR3 length equals 15 residues. V lost 3 bases to trimming and J lost 8 bases; unmatched junction nucleotides: 9. The DNA for the CDR3 is TGTGCCAGCTCACCTAGGACAGGGATATGGGATGAGCAGTTCTTC. This gives the protein CASSPRTGIWDEQFF.

The chain uses TRBV4-3 and TRBJ1-4, with a possible D match to TRBD1 (6 bases). V was clipped by 5 bases and J by 7 bases, with 20 bases between them. Germline V CDR1 and CDR2: LGHNA, YSLEER. This CDR3 comprises 16 residues. The CDR3 coding sequence is TGCGCCAGCAGCTCCCAGGGAGCGGGGGCCGGTGAAAAACTGTTTTTT. It codes for CASSSQGAGAGEKLFF.

The rearrangement uses TRBV5-1 and TRBJ1-6; perhaps TRBD1 as D (5 bases). The germline gives CDR1 SGHRS, CDR2 YFSETQ. V was shortened by 0 bases and J by 10 bases, with 23 bases between the two germline ends. This CDR3 has 18 residues. DNA of the CDR3: TGCGCCAGCAGCTTGGTTGTGTCAGGACTGGGGCGAAGCTCACCCCTCCACTTT. Residues: CASSLVVSGLGRSSPLHF.